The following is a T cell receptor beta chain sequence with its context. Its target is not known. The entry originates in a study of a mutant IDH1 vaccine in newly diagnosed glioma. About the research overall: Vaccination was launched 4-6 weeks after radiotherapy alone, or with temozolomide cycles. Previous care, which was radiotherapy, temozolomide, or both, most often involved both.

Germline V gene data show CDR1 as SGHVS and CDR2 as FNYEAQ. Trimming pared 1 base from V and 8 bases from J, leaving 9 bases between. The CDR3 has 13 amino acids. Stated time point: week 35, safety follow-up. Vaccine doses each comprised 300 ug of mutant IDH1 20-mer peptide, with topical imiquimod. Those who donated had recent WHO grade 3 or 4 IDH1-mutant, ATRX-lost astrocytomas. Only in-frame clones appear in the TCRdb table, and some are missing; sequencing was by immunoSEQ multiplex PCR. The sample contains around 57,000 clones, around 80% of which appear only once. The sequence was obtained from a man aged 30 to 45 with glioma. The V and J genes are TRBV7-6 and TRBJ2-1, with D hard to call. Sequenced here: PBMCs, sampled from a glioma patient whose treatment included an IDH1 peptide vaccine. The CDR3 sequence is CASSLGVGYEQFF. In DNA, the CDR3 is TGTGCCAGCAGCTTAGGAGTCGGTTATGAGCAGTTCTTC.